The clone carrying this T cell receptor (beta chain) was observed a few times. Its antigen is currently unknown. With 1 base removed from V and 8 bases from J, the gap between germline ends came to 9 bases. The germline V gene encodes CDR1 LGHDT and CDR2 YNNKEL (reference sequence). The CDR3 has 14 amino acids. TCRdb redid the calling of the RT-PCR reads with MiXCR, one entry per CDR3 protein. The repertoire holds a few hundred thousand distinct CDR3 sequences, with around 22% as singletons. The data belong to a study of response to subunit inactivated influenza vaccine. Findings and caveats of the study: Few new T cells, the authors suggested, are recruited by each seasonal influenza vaccination.

The sequence was collected from a man aged 45-69 years who received an inactivated influenza vaccine. The starting material was PBMCs from blood, obtained 21 months after vaccination. This chain connects TRBV3-1 to TRBJ1-6; D not certain. The CDR3 loop reads CASSQAVGYSPLHF. CDR3 bases: TGTGCCAGCAGCCAAGCGGTGGGGTATTCACCCCTCCACTTT. Full variable domain (outside the CDR3, taken from reference TRBV3-1 and TRBJ1-6): DTAVSQTPKYLVTQMGNDKSIKCEQNLGHDTMYWYKQDSKKFLKIMFSYNNKELIINETVPNRFSPKSPDKAHLNLHINSLELGDSAVYFCASSQAVGYSPLHFGNGTRLTVT.